This T cell receptor (beta chain) emerged from a study of blood T cell repertoires in COVID-19. As for the study in general: Samples taken during acute and convalescent COVID-19 were collected in the United States, Italy and Spain. The cDNA or gDNA used as material had been derived from T cells, B-cell-depleted T cells, or PBMCs.

Patients in Seattle were enrolled during active infection, then followed longitudinally. CDR3 length equals 13 residues. The V end was cut by 4 bases, the J end by 10 bases, with 13 bases between. CDR1 and CDR2 (germline): LNHDA, SQIVND (reference sequence). Original analysis: The assay estimated nucleated cells by amplifying reference gene primers. The assay was immunoSEQ multiplex PCR, and TCRdb's table has in-frame clones only and misses some. The D gene and trimming were derived from the DNA, and the V and J assignments and clone size from that table. The sample lists 450,000 or so clones; roughly 89% were seen once.

This rearrangement joins TRBV19 to TRBJ1-4, with unresolved D. This sequence was found in a man aged 18 to 30 with COVID-19, enrolled during active disease. Material: peripheral blood. The chain's CDR3 is CASSSLIAGKLFF. The CDR3 region has the DNA TGTGCCAGTAGTAGCCTAATAGCTGGAAAACTGTTTTTT.